Sequencing of this TCR beta chain was carried out in a study of early T cells in non-severe SARS-CoV-2 infection. Overall study findings and caveats: Matching with VDJdb favored anti-spike CD8 responses (missing private and CD4 specificities).

Only a few counts were recorded for this clonotype. Its antigen is undetermined. The CDR3 extends over 16 amino acids. Germline CDR1 is KGHDR and CDR2 is SFDVKD. J gave up 5 bases and V 7 bases, and 10 bases lay outside the gene matches. Using its own MiXCR run on the 5' RACE reads, TCRdb lists one record per CDR3 protein. The table includes tens of thousands of distinct CDR3 sequences, roughly 12% detected once. This receptor was identified in an adult who was a healthcare worker with PCR-confirmed SARS-CoV-2 infection or an uninfected control (not recorded which). What was sequenced was whole blood. The chain combines TRBV24-1 with TRBJ2-2, with 9 bases aligning to TRBD1. CDR3 in DNA: TGTGCCACCAGAGACTCCGGGACAGGGCGGACCGGGGAGCTGTTTTTT. Protein sequence: CATRDSGTGRTGELFF.